The clone carrying this T cell receptor beta chain was picked up a small number of times. The CDR3 is made up of 16 amino acids. Germline CDR1 LGHNA, CDR2 YSLEER. Trimming took off 0 bases at V and 6 bases at J, with 15 bases between the two ends. A second PCR of 7 to 11 cycles used a sample-barcoded 5' primer and a J-beta primer mix. Carrying 12 random nucleotides, a template-switch adaptor labeled each individual cDNA molecule. MiXCR, run by TCRdb on the 5' RACE reads, gives a single entry per CDR3 protein. The table lists about 780,000 distinct CDR3 sequences, roughly 46% of them singletons. These data are taken from a study of blood T cells in healthy people across ages.

The chain has TRBV4-3 and TRBJ2-1; weak D call: TRBD1 (6 bases). The sample comprised blood. This sequence was found in a man older than 75 in good health. In nucleotides, the CDR3 is TGCGCCAGCAGCCAAGATTCGGCAGGGGCTGGCAATGAGCAGTTCTTC. Its protein is CASSQDSAGAGNEQFF.